This T cell receptor (beta chain) is from a study of vaccination and CD4 T cells after COVID-19. Study in general: Convalescent donors totaled six males and four females, including two who were Hispanic. Vaccinees got either two BNT162b2 doses or two mRNA-1273 doses. Collection of post-COVID samples occurred a median about 98 days after diagnosis, spanning a range of 35 to 161. Study outcomes and limitations: Median about 86% of reactive clones detected in convalescent patients emerged only post-vaccination.

V dropped 0 bases and J dropped 3 bases, with 9 bases sitting between them. The CDR3 is 15 residues long. Germline V gene lookup returns CDR1 LGHNA and CDR2 YNFKEQ. The time point was: late sampling 161 to 241 days after vaccination in a few convalescent patients. The table lists this clonotype with a count of one. The antigen is not known. TCRdb re-derived calls from the PCR reads in MiXCR, one entry per CDR3 protein. The table has 31,000 or so distinct CDR3 sequences, about 49% seen once. This clonotype originated in a human donor who had recovered from COVID-19. This material consisted of CD4+ T cells from blood, taken about 7 months after SARS-CoV-2 vaccination. This chain connects TRBV4-2 to TRBJ1-5, with D perhaps matching TRBD1 (5 bases). CDR3 in amino acids: CASSQDQGFNQPQHF. The CDR3 DNA is TGTGCCAGCAGCCAAGATCAGGGCTTCAATCAGCCCCAGCATTTT.